This paragraph covers one TCR beta chain sequence. Its antigen is as yet unknown. Amplification used 60 Vbeta primers and 13 Jbeta primers. The assay was immunoSEQ multiplex PCR, and TCRdb's table has in-frame clones only and misses some. Of tens of thousands of clones listed, approximately 80% are singletons. The data stem from a study of cytomegalovirus exposure and HLA in healthy donors. General study points: In a later analysis, CMV-associated beta chains were mostly HLA-associated, it appeared. The study designated roughly 150 TCR beta chains cytomegalovirus-associated. Earlier analysis found most TCR beta V segments productive about 90% or about 30% of the time. When analyzed later, the rates of TCR association showed variation by HLA locus, with DRB1 the most and HLA-C the fewest.

Germline CDR1 and CDR2: SQVTM and ANQGSEA. V was clipped by 4 bases and J by 4 bases; unmatched bases: 1. The CDR3 runs 13 residues. The V and J genes are TRBV29-1 and TRBJ2-1; 10 nucleotides agree with TRBD2. What was sequenced was PBMCs. The clonotype was recovered from a man aged 25-45 years in good health and CMV-seronegative. CDR3 DNA sequence: TGCAGCGTTGTAGCGGGGGGATACAATGAGCAGTTCTTC. Residues: CSVVAGGYNEQFF.